This T cell receptor (beta chain) was recovered during a study of T-cell memory formation after mild COVID-19. V gave up 5 bases and J gave up 7 bases, with 14 bases separating them. Germline assignment: CDR1 SEHNR and CDR2 FQNEAQ (reference sequence). This CDR3 contains 13 residues. TCRdb used MiXCR to reprocess the 5' RACE reads, holding one entry per CDR3 protein. The sample has hundreds of thousands of distinct CDR3 sequences, about 17% seen once. The sequence came from a man aged 18 to 30 who had mild COVID-19 (a few samples of this study predate the infection). Cell type and time point are not known. The sequenced material came from PBMCs or a T cell subset sorted from them (not recorded which). The genes are TRBV7-9 and TRBJ1-1, with a possible D match to TRBD1 (6 bases). The CDR3 reads CASSPGTPVEAFF. The CDR3 DNA is TGTGCCAGCAGCCCCGGGACACCCGTTGAAGCTTTCTTT.